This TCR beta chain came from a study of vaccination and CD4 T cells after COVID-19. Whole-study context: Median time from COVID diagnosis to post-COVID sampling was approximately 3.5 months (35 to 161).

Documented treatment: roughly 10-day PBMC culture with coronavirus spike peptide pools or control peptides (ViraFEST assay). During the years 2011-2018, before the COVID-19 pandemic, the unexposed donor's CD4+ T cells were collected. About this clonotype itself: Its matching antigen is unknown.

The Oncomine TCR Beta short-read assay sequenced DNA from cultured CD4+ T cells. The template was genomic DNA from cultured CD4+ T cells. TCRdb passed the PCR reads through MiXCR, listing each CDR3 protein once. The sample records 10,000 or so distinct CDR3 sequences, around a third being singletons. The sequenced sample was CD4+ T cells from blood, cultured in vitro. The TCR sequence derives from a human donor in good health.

DNA of the CDR3: TGTGCCAGCAGTTTATCGGCATACTACCAAGAGACCCAGTACTTC. Amino acids: CASSLSAYYQETQYF. The chain links TRBV27 to TRBJ2-5, with unresolved D. The CDR3 has 15 amino acids. Trimming pared 0 bases from V and 0 bases from J, leaving 8 bases between. CDR1 and CDR2 (germline): MNHEY, SMNVEV (reference sequence).